This T cell receptor beta chain was profiled in a study of Graves' ophthalmopathy and Graves' hyperthyroidism. Ten or more counts support this clonotype. RNA served as the template for amplifying TCR beta CDR3 regions. Following a first-round RT-PCR that used HTBI primers, a second-round multiplex PCR was carried out. TCRdb re-analysed the multiplex PCR reads in MiXCR, keeping a single row per CDR3 protein. The data show about 410,000 distinct CDR3 sequences, with about 17% seen just once and roughly 1.6% held by the top ten. This TCR was sampled from a woman aged 18-29 years with Graves' ophthalmopathy. The sample comprised peripheral blood.

CDR3 DNA sequence: TGTGCCAGCAGTTTGACAGACAGCAATCAGCCCCAGCATTTT. This sequence encodes CASSLTDSNQPQHF. The chain joins TRBV12-3 or TRBV12-4 to TRBJ1-5; a weak D match, TRBD1 (5 bases). The germline V and J ends were trimmed by 3 bases and 1 base, with 7 bases remaining between them. The CDR3 totals 14 residues.